The 12 T cell receptor beta chains presented below share a single source sample, sequenced in a study of T cells after yellow fever vaccination (dated by TCRdb to the late 2010s). The label giving this sample's treatment or condition can be read as: live attenuated yellow fever vaccine strain. Library preparation was by 5' RACE. Sequenced using an Illumina HiSeq 2500. Starting from the raw public reads, TCRdb applied fastp trimming at Q25, assembled clones with MiXCR and retained in-frame beta chains. Rows with one shared CDR3 protein collapse into an entry with the most common genes and DNA. Here the sample has about 210,000 distinct CDR3 sequences; approximately 6.8% occur a single time. Of the sample, 1% to 1.2% falls within the top ten clones. The sample was CD4+ T cells sorted from PBMCs, taken on the day of the yellow fever booster vaccination. Receptors were obtained from a man aged 25 to 40 who received the YFV17D yellow fever vaccine.

This clonotype has ten or more counts. The chain couples TRBV18 to TRBJ2-1, with 12 bases identical to TRBD2. With 5 bases clipped from V and 4 bases from J, the junction kept 3 bases outside the gene matches. In germline, CDR1 is KGHSH, CDR2 LQKENI. The CDR3 length is 15 residues. The CDR3 here is CASSATSGRYNEQFF. As DNA, the CDR3 is TGTGCCAGCTCAGCGACTAGCGGGAGATACAATGAGCAGTTCTTC.

This clonotype was observed at least ten times. J is TRBJ1-4 and V is TRBV7-9; unclear D gene. This CDR3 contains 13 residues. The germline V gene has CDR1 SEHNR and CDR2 FQNEAQ (reference sequence). The V end lost 5 bases, the J end lost 7 bases, and 11 bases lay between the germline ends. CDR3 loop: CASSLGGLEKLFF. CDR3 DNA sequence: TGTGCCAGCAGCCTGGGAGGGCTTGAAAAACTGTTTTTT.

This clonotype has ten or more counts. V gene TRBV5-1 combines with J gene TRBJ1-1; no clear D gene. The V end was cut by 1 base, the J end by 0 bases, with 7 bases between. CDR3 length: 14 amino acids. CDR1 SGHRS and CDR2 YFSETQ come from the germline V gene. The CDR3, as DNA: TGCGCCAGCAGCTTGTCGGATATGAACACTGAAGCTTTCTTT. This translates into CASSLSDMNTEAFF.

The J gene is TRBJ1-4, the V gene TRBV6-6; the D is unclear. The CDR3 is 12 residues long. The V end was cut by 0 bases, the J end by 7 bases, with 3 bases between. Germline V CDR1 and CDR2: MNHNY, SVGAGI (reference sequence). The CDR3 spells CASSYSSEKLFF. Written as DNA, the CDR3 is TGTGCCAGCAGTTACTCGAGTGAAAAACTGTTTTTT.

This clonotype was observed many times. The chain has TRBV5-1 and TRBJ2-3; D is possibly TRBD1 (6 bases). The CDR3 has 17 residues. The V end was cut by 0 bases, the J end by 3 bases, with 17 bases between. Germline V gene data show CDR1 as SGHRS and CDR2 as YFSETQ. The CDR3 loop is CASSLALAGELTDTQYF. The CDR3 nucleotides read TGCGCCAGCAGCTTGGCCCTGGCAGGGGAGTTGACAGATACGCAGTATTTT.

The chain joins TRBV28 to TRBJ2-7; 7 nucleotides align to TRBD2. The ends lost 5 bases at V and 6 bases at J; junction bases unmatched: 10. Looked up from germline, CDR1 is MDHEN and CDR2 is SYDVKM. CDR3 size: 14 residues. The CDR3 bases are TGTGCCAGCAGTCTGCTAGCGGAGGGTATCGAGCAGTACTTC. This gives the protein CASSLLAEGIEQYF.

This clonotype has more than one count but fewer than ten. The chain uses TRBV12-3 or TRBV12-4 and TRBJ1-2; 7 bases match TRBD1. This CDR3 is built from 13 residues. J was trimmed by 8 bases and V by 5 bases; bases with no gene match: 8. This chain's CDR3 is CASSGGQAWGYTF. CDR3 in DNA: TGTGCCAGCAGTGGAGGACAGGCTTGGGGCTACACCTTC.

This clonotype was found many times. The rearrangement uses TRBV5-5 and TRBJ2-5; weak D call: TRBD1 (6 bases). CDR1 is SGHKS, CDR2 YYEKEE, per germline (reference sequence). The V gene lost 4 bases and the J gene lost 0 bases, with 7 bases spanning the gap. There are 13 residues in the CDR3. This chain's CDR3 is CASSPGDQETQYF. The DNA for the CDR3 is TGTGCCAGCAGCCCAGGGGACCAAGAGACCCAGTACTTC. The full variable domain, its missing parts supplied by reference TRBV5-5 and TRBJ2-5, is DAGVTQSPTHLIKTRGQQVTLRCSPISGHKSVSWYQQVLGQGPQFIFQYYEKEERGRGNFPDRFSARQFPNYSSELNVNALLLGDSALYLCASSPGDQETQYFGPGTRLLVL.

This clonotype appeared a few times. The chain's CDR3 is CASSSIPGQPGYTF. The CDR3 DNA reads as TGTGCCAGCAGTTCCATACCGGGACAGCCTGGCTACACCTTC. The V call is TRBV12-3 or TRBV12-4, the J call TRBJ1-2; 7 nucleotides match TRBD1. The CDR3 spans 14 residues. J lost 7 bases, V lost 4 bases, and 9 bases had no gene match.

The chain uses TRBV4-3 and TRBJ2-3; D is uncertain. The length of the CDR3 is 17 residues. V was shortened by 4 bases and J by 7 bases, with 24 bases between the two germline ends. CDR1 LGHNA and CDR2 YSLEER come from the germline V gene. CDR3 region: CASSLTMRQADMHTQYF. CDR3 nucleotides: TGCGCCAGCAGCCTCACGATGAGACAAGCCGATATGCATACGCAGTATTTT.

This clonotype was counted between two and nine times. The J gene is TRBJ2-2, the V gene TRBV13; TRBD2 agrees at 8 bases. V was pared by 4 bases and J by 2 bases, with 9 bases of the junction left unmatched. CDR3 length: 17 amino acids. Germline CDR1 reads PRHDT; CDR2 reads FYEKMQ (reference sequence). CDR3 residues: CASSSLSGTRNTGELFF. CDR3 sequence (DNA): TGTGCCAGCAGCTCTCTTTCCGGGACTAGAAACACCGGGGAGCTGTTTTTT.

This clonotype has at least ten counts. The V gene is TRBV5-5, the J gene TRBJ2-1, with TRBD2 identical over 7 bases. Germline V CDR1 and CDR2: SGHKS, YYEKEE (reference sequence). Trimming at V came to 0 bases and at J to 7 bases, leaving 10 bases not matched to a gene. The CDR3 is 16 residues long. The CDR3 is CASSLAAGGSDNEQFF. CDR3 DNA sequence: TGTGCCAGCAGCTTGGCGGCGGGCGGGAGTGATAATGAGCAGTTCTTC.